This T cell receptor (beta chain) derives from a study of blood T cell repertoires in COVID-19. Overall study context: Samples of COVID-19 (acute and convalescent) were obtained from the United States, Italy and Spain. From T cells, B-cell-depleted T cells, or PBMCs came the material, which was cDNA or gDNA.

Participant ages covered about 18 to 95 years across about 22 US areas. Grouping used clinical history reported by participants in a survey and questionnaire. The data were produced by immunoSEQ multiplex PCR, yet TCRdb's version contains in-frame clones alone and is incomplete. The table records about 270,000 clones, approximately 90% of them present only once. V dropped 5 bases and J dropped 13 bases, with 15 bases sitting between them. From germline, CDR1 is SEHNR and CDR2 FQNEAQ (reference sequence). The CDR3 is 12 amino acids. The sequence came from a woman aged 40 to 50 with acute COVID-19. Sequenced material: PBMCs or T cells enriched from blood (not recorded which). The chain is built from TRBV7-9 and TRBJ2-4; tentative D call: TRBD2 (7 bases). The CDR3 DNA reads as TGTGCCAGCAGCACGGGGGGCGCGGAGCAGTACTTC. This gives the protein CASSTGGAEQYF.